This TCR beta chain appears in the sequencing data of a study of preoperative IRX-2 immunotherapy in early breast cancer. Treatment in this sample: preoperative locoregional IRX-2 cytokine immunotherapy. This phase Ib study tested locoregional IRX-2 cytokine immunotherapy given before surgery. The V segment lost 3 bases and the J segment 6 bases; nucleotides outside the gene matches: 14. Germline values: CDR1 LGHNA, CDR2 YSLEER. The CDR3 has 17 residues. Measured with immunoSEQ multiplex PCR; TCRdb has only the in-frame clones, and not every one. This repertoire shows around 57,000 clones, less than 95% found once; its top ten account for roughly 1.5%.

V is TRBV4-3 and J is TRBJ1-5, with 7 positions matching TRBD1. The source is a human donor with breast cancer. This specimen was taken from a patient treated with IRX-2 immunotherapy. Here the CDR3 DNA reads TGCGCCAGCAGCCAGGAATGGAGACAGGGTCGGTTTCAGCCCCAGCATTTT. Residues: CASSQEWRQGRFQPQHF.